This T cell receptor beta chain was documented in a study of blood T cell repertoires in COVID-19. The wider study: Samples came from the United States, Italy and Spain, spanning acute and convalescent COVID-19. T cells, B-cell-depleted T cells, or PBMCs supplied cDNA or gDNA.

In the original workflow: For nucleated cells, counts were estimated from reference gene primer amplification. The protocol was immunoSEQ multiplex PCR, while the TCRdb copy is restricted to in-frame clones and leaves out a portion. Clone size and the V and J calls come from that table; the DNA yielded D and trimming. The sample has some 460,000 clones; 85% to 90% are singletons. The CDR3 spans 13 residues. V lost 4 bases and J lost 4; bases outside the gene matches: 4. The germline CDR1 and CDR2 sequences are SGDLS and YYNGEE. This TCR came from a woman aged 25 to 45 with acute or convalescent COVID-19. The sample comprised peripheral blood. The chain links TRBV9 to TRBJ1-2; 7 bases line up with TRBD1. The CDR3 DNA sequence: TGTGCCAGCAGCCTAGGGACAGTCTATGGCTACACCTTC. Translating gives CASSLGTVYGYTF.